A selection of T cell receptor beta chains follows, all from one sample in a study of T cell repertoires in cytomegalovirus infection. TCRdb re-called the reads through MiXCR, storing one row per CDR3 protein. This repertoire shows over 100,000 distinct CDR3 sequences, around 28% found once; its top ten account for about 81%. No cognate antigen is known for these TCRs. Sample: CD8+ T cells from cultured PBMCs, taken from culture after CMV antigen stimulation. These receptors were collected from a human donor in good health (CMV status not recorded). Some clones in this sample may be carry-over from other donors' samples. The CDR3 runs from the conserved cysteine through the conserved F or W. The D gene is left open where the match is weak. A row's size may be missing; if present it is once, few, many or a size class.

CDR3nt: TGTGCCAGCAGTCCCTTCAGCGGACTAGAGCAGTTCTTC
CDR3aa: CASSPFSGLEQFF
abundance: many
v_gene: TRBV27
d_gene: NA
j_gene: TRBJ2-1

CDR3nt: TGTGCCAGCAGACAGACCAGGGGGGAGCAGTACTTC
CDR3aa: CASRQTRGEQYF
abundance: many
v_gene: TRBV12-3/TRBV12-4
d_gene: TRBD1
j_gene: TRBJ2-7

CDR3nt: TGTGCCATTCAGGGGGCCACAGATACGCAGTATTTT
CDR3aa: CAIQGATDTQYF
abundance: NA
v_gene: TRBV12-3/TRBV12-4
d_gene: TRBD1
j_gene: TRBJ2-3

CDR3nt: TGTGCCAGCAGTTTGGCCTCCGAAGAGACCCAGTACTTC
CDR3aa: CASSLASEETQYF
abundance: many
v_gene: TRBV27
d_gene: NA
j_gene: TRBJ2-5

CDR3nt: TGTGCCAGCAGGGGGGGTTCGGCCGAGCAGTACTTC
CDR3aa: CASRGGSAEQYF
abundance: NA
v_gene: TRBV27
d_gene: NA
j_gene: TRBJ2-7

CDR3nt: TGTGCCAGCAGTTTATTTGCAGGGATTAACACCGGGGAGCTGTTTTTT
CDR3aa: CASSLFAGINTGELFF
abundance: few
v_gene: TRBV12-3/TRBV12-4
d_gene: NA
j_gene: TRBJ2-2

CDR3nt: TGTGCCAGCAGTTCGCAGGACTCCTATAATTCACCCCTCCACTTT
CDR3aa: CASSSQDSYNSPLHF
abundance: NA
v_gene: TRBV6-5
d_gene: NA
j_gene: TRBJ1-6

CDR3nt: TGTGCCAGCAGTTGGGACGGCGGGACAGCAAACACTGAAGCTTTCTTT
CDR3aa: CASSWDGGTANTEAFF
abundance: NA
v_gene: TRBV12-3/TRBV12-4
d_gene: TRBD1
j_gene: TRBJ1-1

CDR3nt: TGTGCCAGTAGTAATAGAATCCGGGGGGCCCCCTACAATGAGCAGTTCTTC
CDR3aa: CASSNRIRGAPYNEQFF
abundance: NA
v_gene: TRBV19
d_gene: NA
j_gene: TRBJ2-1

CDR3nt: TGTGCCAGCAGCCAAGGGACGGATCTCAAAGAGACCCAGTACTTC
CDR3aa: CASSQGTDLKETQYF
abundance: many
v_gene: TRBV7-6
d_gene: NA
j_gene: TRBJ2-5

CDR3nt: TGTGCCAGCAGCTTAGTCCCAGGGGGCTCTGGGGCCAACGTCCTGACTTTC
CDR3aa: CASSLVPGGSGANVLTF
abundance: many
v_gene: TRBV11-2
d_gene: TRBD1
j_gene: TRBJ2-6

CDR3nt: TGTGCCAGCAGTCCCTCGGGGGGGCAGGGCTACAATGAGCAGTTCTTC
CDR3aa: CASSPSGGQGYNEQFF
abundance: NA
v_gene: TRBV12-3/TRBV12-4
d_gene: TRBD2
j_gene: TRBJ2-1

CDR3nt: TGTGCCACCCGGGACAGGCTTAATGAAAAACTGTTTTTT
CDR3aa: CATRDRLNEKLFF
abundance: NA
v_gene: TRBV2
d_gene: TRBD1
j_gene: TRBJ1-4

CDR3nt: TGTGCCAGCAGCCTACTAGCCGGTAGTGAGCAGTTCTTC
CDR3aa: CASSLLAGSEQFF
abundance: few
v_gene: TRBV7-2
d_gene: NA
j_gene: TRBJ2-1

CDR3nt: TGTGCCAGCAGTTTCGGCGGGTTCTATGGCTACACCTTC
CDR3aa: CASSFGGFYGYTF
abundance: NA
v_gene: TRBV12-3/TRBV12-4
d_gene: NA
j_gene: TRBJ1-2

CDR3nt: TGTGCCAGCAGCTTATTAGGGGAACAGTCTAGCTCCTACGAGCAGTACTTC
CDR3aa: CASSLLGEQSSSYEQYF
abundance: NA
v_gene: TRBV7-8
d_gene: NA
j_gene: TRBJ2-7

CDR3nt: TGCGCCAGCAGTTTGACAGGGCTCGGGGAGCTGTTTTTT
CDR3aa: CASSLTGLGELFF
abundance: NA
v_gene: TRBV5-1
d_gene: TRBD1
j_gene: TRBJ2-2

CDR3nt: TGCGCCAGCAGCCCCGAAATGGGGGATAACACTGAAGCTTTCTTT
CDR3aa: CASSPEMGDNTEAFF
abundance: few
v_gene: TRBV4-1
d_gene: NA
j_gene: TRBJ1-1